These T cell receptor beta chains were read from a single sample in a study of Ad26.COV2.S vaccination and SARS-CoV-2 variants. This table comes from immunoSEQ multiplex PCR, and its TCRdb copy is limited to in-frame clones, with some not included. The top ten clones hold about 13% of a sample with roughly 510,000 clones, roughly 87% of them seen once. Sequencing was performed on peripheral blood, taken in a trial of Ad26.COV2.S vaccine versus placebo. These receptors were obtained from a person aged 18-65 years who received the Ad26.COV2.S COVID-19 vaccine or a placebo. Both conserved end residues are part of each CDR3. A D gene is named only where the DNA matches it firmly.

TRBV6-5	TRBJ1-2	TRBD1	CASRITGANGYTF	TGTGCCAGCAGGATAACAGGGGCGAATGGCTACACCTTC
TRBV6-6	TRBJ2-3	TRBD1	CASSLQGMGADTQYF	TGTGCCAGCAGCCTACAGGGGATGGGTGCAGATACGCAGTATTTT
TRBV6-5	TRBJ1-2	TRBD1	CASSQTGGDGYTF	TGTGCCAGCAGTCAGACAGGGGGGGATGGCTACACCTTC
TRBV19	TRBJ2-7	NA	CASLENLQSSYEQYF	TGTGCCAGTCTCGAGAACTTACAGAGCTCCTACGAGCAGTACTTC
TRBV27	TRBJ1-1	NA	CASSFRVNTEAFF	TGTGCCAGCAGTTTTCGAGTTAACACTGAAGCTTTCTTT
TRBV12-3/TRBV12-4	TRBJ1-2	NA	CASSLTRDGYTF	TGTGCCAGCAGTTTAACGAGGGATGGCTACACCTTC
TRBV3-1/TRBV3-2	TRBJ2-7	TRBD1	CASSAGTGPGWEQYF	TGTGCCAGCAGCGCCGGGACAGGGCCGGGATGGGAGCAGTACTTC
TRBV3-1/TRBV3-2	TRBJ2-1	NA	CASSHTINEQFF	TGTGCCAGCAGCCACACCATCAATGAGCAGTTCTTC
TRBV30	TRBJ1-3	NA	CAWNIGNTIYF	TGTGCCTGGAATATCGGAAACACCATATATTTT
TRBV28	TRBJ1-3	NA	CASSLLNTIYF	TGTGCCAGCAGTCTTCTGAACACCATATATTTT
TRBV7-2	TRBJ2-3	NA	CASSYSDGVTQYF	TGTGCCAGCAGCTACTCAGACGGAGTTACGCAGTATTTT